These T cell receptor beta chains were read from a single sample in a study of blood T cell repertoires in COVID-19. Assay: immunoSEQ multiplex PCR; the TCRdb copy retains only in-frame clones and omits some. Here the sample spans approximately 110,000 clones, 84% being singletons. The sample consisted of peripheral blood. The receptor set was obtained from a woman aged 40-49 years with acute or convalescent COVID-19. Each CDR3 is given with its conserved first and last residue. The order of the fields is V gene, J gene, D gene, clone size, CDR3 protein, CDR3 DNA. D genes are given only for firm matches. Clone size is given for some rows only: seen once, a few or many times, or a class if the clone is expanded.

v_call: TRBV7-9
j_call: TRBJ1-3
d_call: NA
clone_size: NA
cdr3_aa: CASSLARRGSGNTIYF
cdr3_nt: TGTGCCAGCAGCTTAGCACGACGGGGCTCTGGAAACACCATATATTTT

v_call: TRBV12-3/TRBV12-4
j_call: TRBJ1-6
d_call: NA
clone_size: few
cdr3_aa: CASSFNSYSPLHF
cdr3_nt: TGTGCCAGCAGTTTTAACAGTTATTCACCCCTCCACTTT

v_call: TRBV19
j_call: TRBJ1-6
d_call: NA
clone_size: NA
cdr3_aa: CASSTLISGGSPLHF
cdr3_nt: TGTGCCAGTAGTACCCTCATTTCGGGGGGGTCACCCCTCCACTTT

v_call: TRBV29-1
j_call: TRBJ1-2
d_call: NA
clone_size: NA
cdr3_aa: CSVGGGSAGYTF
cdr3_nt: TGCAGCGTTGGGGGGGGCTCGGCTGGCTACACCTTC

v_call: TRBV15
j_call: TRBJ1-1
d_call: TRBD1
clone_size: NA
cdr3_aa: CATSVPQGVATEAFF
cdr3_nt: TGTGCCACCAGCGTACCACAGGGGGTAGCGACTGAAGCTTTCTTT

v_call: TRBV12-5
j_call: TRBJ1-1
d_call: NA
clone_size: NA
cdr3_aa: CASGPLTRQVAEAFF
cdr3_nt: TGTGCTAGTGGCCCTCTAACTAGACAGGTAGCTGAAGCTTTCTTT

v_call: TRBV6-5
j_call: TRBJ1-1
d_call: TRBD1
clone_size: NA
cdr3_aa: CASTEDRVLNTEAFF
cdr3_nt: TGTGCCAGCACCGAGGACAGGGTCCTAAACACTGAAGCTTTCTTT

v_call: TRBV20-1
j_call: TRBJ1-1
d_call: NA
clone_size: NA
cdr3_aa: CSAERGTEAFF
cdr3_nt: TGCAGTGCCGAAAGGGGGACTGAAGCTTTCTTT

v_call: TRBV27
j_call: TRBJ2-1
d_call: TRBD1
clone_size: NA
cdr3_aa: CASTRAGGFYNEQFF
cdr3_nt: TGTGCCAGCACTCGGGCAGGGGGCTTTTACAATGAGCAGTTCTTC

v_call: TRBV3-1/TRBV3-2
j_call: TRBJ1-2
d_call: NA
clone_size: once
cdr3_aa: CASSQTGSVGYTF
cdr3_nt: TGTGCCAGCAGCCAAACCGGGTCCGTGGGCTACACCTTC

v_call: TRBV5-1
j_call: TRBJ1-1
d_call: NA
clone_size: NA
cdr3_aa: CASSESRGAGTEAFF
cdr3_nt: TGCGCCAGCAGCGAGAGCAGGGGCGCGGGCACTGAAGCTTTCTTT

v_call: TRBV7-9
j_call: TRBJ1-2
d_call: NA
clone_size: NA
cdr3_aa: CASSLGEGRYGYTF
cdr3_nt: TGTGCCAGCAGCTTAGGGGAGGGCCGGTATGGCTACACCTTC

v_call: TRBV5-6
j_call: TRBJ2-7
d_call: TRBD1
clone_size: NA
cdr3_aa: CASSPRRTGPAYEQYF
cdr3_nt: TGTGCCAGCAGCCCAAGACGGACAGGGCCTGCCTACGAGCAGTACTTC

v_call: TRBV18
j_call: TRBJ2-7
d_call: NA
clone_size: NA
cdr3_aa: CASSRQGNEQYF
cdr3_nt: TGTGCCAGCTCGCGCCAGGGTAACGAGCAGTACTTC

v_call: TRBV12-5
j_call: TRBJ2-1
d_call: NA
clone_size: NA
cdr3_aa: CASGLLAFYDGESSYNEQFF
cdr3_nt: TGTGCTAGTGGTTTGCTTGCGTTCTATGACGGGGAGAGCTCCTACAATGAGCAGTTCTTC

v_call: TRBV2
j_call: TRBJ2-4
d_call: NA
clone_size: NA
cdr3_aa: CASGLFGQLQYF
cdr3_nt: TGTGCCAGCGGTCTTTTTGGACAGCTACAGTACTTC

v_call: TRBV6-6
j_call: TRBJ1-2
d_call: NA
clone_size: once
cdr3_aa: CASSYGQYGYTF
cdr3_nt: TGTGCCAGCAGTTACGGACAGTATGGCTACACCTTC

v_call: TRBV5-1
j_call: TRBJ1-3
d_call: NA
clone_size: NA
cdr3_aa: CASSLRGALDGNTIYF
cdr3_nt: TGCGCCAGCAGCTTACGGGGGGCATTAGATGGAAACACCATATATTTT

v_call: TRBV4-3
j_call: TRBJ2-2
d_call: TRBD1
clone_size: NA
cdr3_aa: CASSQESTGWGTGELFF
cdr3_nt: TGCGCCAGCAGCCAAGAATCGACAGGGTGGGGAACCGGGGAGCTGTTTTTT

v_call: TRBV5-1
j_call: TRBJ2-3
d_call: TRBD2
clone_size: NA
cdr3_aa: CASKLAAYTDTQYF
cdr3_nt: TGCGCCAGCAAGCTAGCGGCCTACACAGATACGCAGTATTTT

v_call: TRBV13
j_call: TRBJ1-4
d_call: NA
clone_size: NA
cdr3_aa: CASSLSVVNEKLFF
cdr3_nt: TGTGCCAGCAGCTTATCCGTAGTTAATGAAAAACTGTTTTTT

v_call: TRBV5-1
j_call: TRBJ2-7
d_call: TRBD2
clone_size: NA
cdr3_aa: CASSLAGGDYEQYF
cdr3_nt: TGCGCCAGCAGCTTGGCTGGGGGGGACTACGAGCAGTACTTC

v_call: TRBV6-5
j_call: TRBJ2-1
d_call: NA
clone_size: NA
cdr3_aa: CASSFLAGFYNEQFF
cdr3_nt: TGTGCCAGCAGTTTCCTGGCCGGGTTTTACAATGAGCAGTTCTTC

v_call: TRBV7-2
j_call: TRBJ2-3
d_call: TRBD2
clone_size: NA
cdr3_aa: CASSPLAGGLTDTQYF
cdr3_nt: TGTGCCAGCAGCCCCCTAGCGGGGGGACTCACAGATACGCAGTATTTT

v_call: TRBV4-1
j_call: TRBJ1-2
d_call: NA
clone_size: NA
cdr3_aa: CASSQVGATSSNYGYTF
cdr3_nt: TGCGCCAGCAGCCAAGTCGGCGCGACATCGTCTAACTATGGCTACACCTTC

v_call: TRBV2
j_call: TRBJ2-1
d_call: NA
clone_size: NA
cdr3_aa: CASTLSENSYNEQFF
cdr3_nt: TGTGCCAGCACCCTGTCGGAGAACTCCTACAATGAGCAGTTCTTC

v_call: TRBV2
j_call: TRBJ2-7
d_call: TRBD2
clone_size: NA
cdr3_aa: CASSVGEGGEQYF
cdr3_nt: TGTGCCAGCAGTGTAGGGGAGGGAGGCGAGCAGTACTTC

v_call: TRBV9
j_call: TRBJ1-2
d_call: NA
clone_size: NA
cdr3_aa: CASSVGAENYGYTF
cdr3_nt: TGTGCCAGCAGCGTAGGGGCCGAGAACTATGGCTACACCTTC